This T cell receptor beta chain came from a study of blood T cells in healthy people across ages. Germline trimming cut 4 bases from V and 2 bases from J; bases unmatched to any gene: 7. Germline lookup yields CDR1 SGHRS and CDR2 YFSETQ. CDR3 length: 15 residues. A sample-barcoded 5' primer and a J-beta primer mix were used in a second PCR of roughly 6 to 11 cycles. TCRdb reprocessed the 5' RACE reads with MiXCR, giving one entry per CDR3 protein. The data hold around 1,500,000 distinct CDR3 sequences, with approximately 28% observed a single time. Study-level results: It was found that TCR beta diversity correlated strongly with the percentage of naive T cells. Total diversity from one million sequenced T cells was likely underestimated.

Comment on this clonotype: Its antigen is unknown.

Sequencing used blood. The chain couples TRBV5-1 to TRBJ2-3; 7 bases are a match to TRBD1. This TCR was recovered from a woman between 25 and 40 years old in good health. The CDR3 here is CASSAGDRDTDTQYF. DNA for the CDR3: TGCGCCAGCAGCGCCGGGGACAGAGACACAGATACGCAGTATTTT. Complete variable domain (other parts from reference TRBV5-1 and TRBJ2-3): KAGVTQTPRYLIKTRGQQVTLSCSPISGHRSVSWYQQTPGQGLQFLFEYFSETQRNKGNFPGRFSGRQFSNSRSEMNVSTLELGDSALYLCASSAGDRDTDTQYFGPGTRLTVL.